A single T cell receptor beta chain is shown here with its context. At one end, the junction sequence differs from germline, possibly due to a read error. The data were obtained in a study of blood T cell repertoires in COVID-19. As for the study in general: COVID-19 samples, acute and convalescent, were from the United States, Italy and Spain. From T cells, B-cell-depleted T cells, or PBMCs came the material, which was cDNA or gDNA.

As handled by the study authors: Quantification of nucleated cells was approximated via reference gene primer amplification. The repertoire was sequenced with immunoSEQ multiplex PCR; TCRdb's copy has only in-frame clones and lacks some. Clone size and V and J calls were adopted from that table, with D and trimming inferred from the DNA. In the table there are about 480,000 clones, around 90% of which are singletons. The study drew participants aged roughly 18 to 89 years from some 25 US areas. Sample: PBMCs or T cells enriched from blood (not recorded which). The sequence was obtained from a woman aged 18-30 years with acute COVID-19.

The CDR3: CASSSGTGGNSPLHF. As DNA, the CDR3 is TGTGCCAGCAGCTCCGGGACAGGGGGCAATTCACCCCTTCACTTT. V usage is TRBV7-2 and J usage is TRBJ1-6, with TRBD1 identical over 12 bases. This CDR3 is 15 amino acids long. Germline lookup yields CDR1 SGHTA and CDR2 FQGNSA.